The 18 T cell receptor beta chains below come from one sample, sequenced in a study of blood T cell repertoires in COVID-19. Measured with immunoSEQ multiplex PCR; TCRdb has only the in-frame clones, and not every one. The table includes some 240,000 clones, approximately 90% detected once. The sequencing input was peripheral blood. These TCRs come from a man aged 60 to 75 with COVID-19, enrolled during active disease.

CDR3 nucleotide sequence: TGTGCCAGTAGTTTTTCCCGGTTCAATGAAGCTTTCTTT. Translating it yields CASSFSRFNEAFF. The rearrangement links TRBV19 to TRBJ1-1; no clear D. This CDR3 is built from 13 residues. CDR1 is LNHDA, CDR2 SQIVND, per germline (reference sequence). V gave up 5 bases and J gave up 7 bases, with 14 bases separating them.

V gene TRBV12-3 or TRBV12-4 combines with J gene TRBJ1-4, with TRBD1 as a possible D gene (6 bases). Trimming took 6 bases from V and 8 from J, leaving 13 bases between them. The CDR3 spans 13 residues. CDR3 in DNA: TGTGCCAGCAGGCCCCGTGGGGGCGAAAAACTGTTTTTT. This sequence encodes CASRPRGGEKLFF.

This clone has only a few counts. The gene calls are TRBV30 and TRBJ1-6; D ambiguous. Deletions cut 6 bases from V and 11 bases from J, with 17 bases between. CDR3 size: 13 residues. The germline V gene has CDR1 GTSNPN and CDR2 SVGIG (reference sequence). The CDR3 loop is CACQAEIMTPLHF. CDR3 nucleotide sequence: TGTGCCTGCCAGGCAGAGATTATGACACCCCTCCACTTT. The variable domain in full, with the rest retrieved from reference TRBV30 and TRBJ1-6, is SQTIHQWPATLVQPVGSPLSLECTVEGTSNPNLYWYRQAAGRGLQLLFYSVGIGQISSEVPQNLSASRPQDRQFILSSKKLLLSDSGFYLCACQAEIMTPLHFGNGTRLTVT.

In this sample, this clone turned up a few times. The chain couples TRBV5-1 to TRBJ2-7; TRBD2 aligns across 10 bases. This CDR3 is 14 amino acids long. Germline V gene sequence: CDR1 SGHRS, CDR2 YFSETQ. The V segment lost 5 bases and the J segment 5 bases; nucleotides outside the gene matches: 7. CDR3 nucleotides: TGCGCCAGCAGTCCTAGCGGGGGTAGGAACGAGCAGTACTTC. Its protein is CASSPSGGRNEQYF.

This rearrangement joins TRBV3-1 (or the pseudogene TRBV3-2) to TRBJ1-4, with 7 bases matching TRBD1. This CDR3 region has 13 residues. The ends lost 3 bases at V and 10 bases at J; junction bases unmatched: 5. The germline CDR1 and CDR2 sequences are LGHDT and YNNKEL (reference sequence). CDR3 sequence reads: CASSQRTGGKLFF. The CDR3 nucleotides are TGTGCCAGCAGCCAGAGGACAGGAGGAAAACTGTTTTTT.

The chain has TRBV30 and TRBJ2-1, with TRBD1 matching over 7 bases. Germline trimming cut 7 bases from V and 7 bases from J; bases unmatched to any gene: 16. This CDR3 contains 15 residues. Germline V CDR1 and CDR2: GTSNPN, SVGIG (reference sequence). The CDR3 bases are TGTGCCTACCTACAGGGGTCCGCAGTCGGGAATGAGCAGTTCTTC. Its protein is CAYLQGSAVGNEQFF.

The rearrangement joins TRBV12-3 or TRBV12-4 to TRBJ2-1, with D possibly matching TRBD1 (6 bases). Deletions cut 6 bases from V and 9 bases from J, with 9 bases between. CDR3 size: 11 residues. The CDR3 here is CASRNRAEQFF. The CDR3, as DNA: TGTGCCAGCAGAAACAGGGCTGAGCAGTTCTTC.

The rearrangement joins TRBV4-1 to TRBJ2-7, with 8 bases identical to TRBD2. The J segment lost 4 bases and the V segment lost 1 base, leaving 6 bases of the junction unmatched. CDR1 MGHRA and CDR2 YSYEKL come from the germline V gene. The CDR3 has 15 residues. The CDR3 DNA follows: TGCGCCAGCAGCCAAGCGCGGACTAGCAGTTACGAGCAGTACTTC. It specifies CASSQARTSSYEQYF.

The genes are TRBV2 and TRBJ2-7; D ambiguous. In germline, CDR1 is SNHLY, CDR2 FYNNEI. The germline V and J ends were trimmed by 4 bases and 1 base, with 11 bases remaining between them. This CDR3 is 14 amino acids long. CDR3 coding DNA: TGTGCCAGCAGTGGCCGGCTAGGTTCCTACGAGCAGTACTTC. Protein: CASSGRLGSYEQYF.

The V and J genes are TRBV24-1 and TRBJ2-3, with D tentatively TRBD2 (5 bases). The V gene lost 0 bases and the J gene lost 2 bases, with 5 bases spanning the gap. The germline V gene has CDR1 KGHDR and CDR2 SFDVKD. The CDR3 contains 14 residues. The CDR3 sequence: CATSDLDYTDTQYF. The CDR3 region has the DNA TGTGCCACCAGTGATTTGGACTACACAGATACGCAGTATTTT.

The J gene is TRBJ1-4, the V gene TRBV14, with 8 bases that match TRBD1. The V segment lost 4 bases and the J segment 12 bases; nucleotides outside the gene matches: 16. The CDR3 spans 16 residues. Germline V lookup: CDR1 SGHDN, CDR2 FVKESK. The CDR3 sequence is CASSPSPDRALRELFF. DNA for the CDR3: TGTGCCAGCAGCCCCTCCCCGGACAGGGCTTTGCGGGAACTGTTTTTT. Full variable domain (rest looked up from reference TRBV14 and TRBJ1-4): EAGVTQFPSHSVIEKGQTVTLRCDPISGHDNLYWYRRVMGKEIKFLLHFVKESKQDESGMPNNRFLAERTGGTYSTLKVQPAELEDSGVYFCASSPSPDRALRELFFGSGTQLSVL.

J is TRBJ1-5 and V is TRBV19; TRBD1 is a possible D gene (6 bases). CDR3 length: 12 residues. V gave up 7 bases and J gave up 4 bases, with 8 bases separating them. CDR1 is LNHDA, CDR2 SQIVND, per germline (reference sequence). Written as DNA, the CDR3 is TGTGCCAGTAATGACAGGAATCAGCCCCAGCATTTT. It specifies CASNDRNQPQHF.

This clone was seen just once. The chain employs TRBV9 and TRBJ1-2, with 7 bases aligning to TRBD1. The V gene's germline CDR1 is SGDLS and CDR2 YYNGEE. The CDR3 sequence is 15 residues long. The J segment lost 4 bases and the V segment lost 4 bases, leaving 10 bases of the junction unmatched. CDR3 residues: CASSSRGGAGYGYTF. In DNA form, the CDR3 reads TGTGCCAGCAGCTCAAGAGGGGGCGCAGGCTATGGCTACACCTTC.

The chain carries TRBV2 and TRBJ2-5; D is possibly TRBD2 (5 bases). This CDR3 comprises 12 residues. CDR1 is SNHLY, CDR2 FYNNEI, per germline. V was shortened by 6 bases and J by 3 bases, with 8 bases between the two germline ends. The CDR3 spells CASRDGEETQYF. In DNA form, the CDR3 reads TGTGCCAGCAGAGACGGGGAAGAGACCCAGTACTTC. Full variable domain (remainder filled in from reference TRBV2 and TRBJ2-5): EPEVTQTPSHQVTQMGQEVILRCVPISNHLYFYWYRQILGQKVEFLVSFYNNEISEKSEIFDDQFSVERPDGSNFTLKIRSTKLEDSAMYFCASRDGEETQYFGPGTRLLVL.

The CDR3 spells CAWSRNRGPYEQYF. CDR3 DNA sequence: TGTGCCTGGAGTCGGAACAGGGGGCCCTACGAGCAGTACTTC. The rearrangement joins TRBV30 to TRBJ2-7, with TRBD1 matching over 9 bases. V was pared by 2 bases and J by 2 bases, with 4 bases of the junction left unmatched. Germline lookup yields CDR1 GTSNPN and CDR2 SVGIG (reference sequence). The CDR3 extends over 14 amino acids. The variable domain in full, with the rest retrieved from reference TRBV30 and TRBJ2-7, is SQTIHQWPATLVQPVGSPLSLECTVEGTSNPNLYWYRQAAGRGLQLLFYSVGIGQISSEVPQNLSASRPQDRQFILSSKKLLLSDSGFYLCAWSRNRGPYEQYFGPGTRLTVT.

The chain couples TRBV10-2 to TRBJ1-2; 7 bases agree with TRBD1. V shed 2 bases, J shed 7 bases, and the junction held 7 bases outside the gene matches. The CDR3 totals 14 residues. Germline CDR1 and CDR2: WSHSY and SAAADI. The CDR3 DNA sequence: TGCGCCAGCAGTGAGAGACAGGGAACGAGTGGCTACACCTTC. Protein product: CASSERQGTSGYTF.

V and J are TRBV11-2 and TRBJ2-7, with D possibly being TRBD1 (6 bases). This CDR3 region has 16 residues. V was shortened by 3 bases and J by 2 bases, with 17 bases between the two germline ends. CDR1 is SGHAT and CDR2 is FQNNGV in the germline V gene. The CDR3 spells CASSFHRKGVPYEQYF. For the CDR3, the DNA is TGTGCCAGCAGCTTTCACCGGAAGGGGGTCCCCTACGAGCAGTACTTC.

This sequence joins TRBV7-9 and TRBJ1-6, with D possibly TRBD1 on 5 matching bases. The V end lost 2 bases, the J end lost 16 bases, and 12 bases lay between the germline ends. CDR1 and CDR2 (germline): SEHNR, FQNEAQ (reference sequence). CDR3 length equals 12 residues. The CDR3 DNA is TGTGCCAGCAGCTTATCGTTCAGGGCTCTCCACTTT. This gives the protein CASSLSFRALHF.